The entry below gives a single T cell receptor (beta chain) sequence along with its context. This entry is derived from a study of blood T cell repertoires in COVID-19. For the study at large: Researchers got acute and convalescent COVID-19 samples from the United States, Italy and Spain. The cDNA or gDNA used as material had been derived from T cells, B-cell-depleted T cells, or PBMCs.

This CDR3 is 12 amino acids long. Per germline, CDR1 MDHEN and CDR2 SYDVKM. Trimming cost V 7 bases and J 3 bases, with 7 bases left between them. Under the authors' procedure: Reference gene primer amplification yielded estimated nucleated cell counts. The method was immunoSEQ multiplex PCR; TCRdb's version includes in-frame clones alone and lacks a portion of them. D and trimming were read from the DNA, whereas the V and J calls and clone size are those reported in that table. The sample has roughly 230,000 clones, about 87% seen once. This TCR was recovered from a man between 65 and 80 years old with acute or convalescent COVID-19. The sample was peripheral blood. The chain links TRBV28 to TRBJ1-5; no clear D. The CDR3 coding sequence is TGTGCCAGCACGGTGTCCAATCAGCCCCAGCATTTT. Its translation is CASTVSNQPQHF.